This TCR beta chain emerged from a study of CD8 T cells in Susac syndrome. This CDR3 is 17 amino acids long. CDR1 is SGHVS and CDR2 is FQNEAQ in the germline V gene. The V and J ends lost 5 bases and 3 bases respectively, with 22 bases between them. TCR beta sequencing covered blood CD8+ and CD4+ T cells. Controls matched for sex and age were healthy donors. FACS was used to enrich TEMRA cells, whereas the CD8+ and CD4+ T cells were obtained by negative isolation. An amount of RNA that ranged from roughly 0.5 to 1 ug was reverse transcribed with random hexamers. With immunoSEQ multiplex PCR, TCR beta CDR3 was amplified across 54 Vbeta and 13 Jbeta. TCRdb used MiXCR to reprocess the immunoSEQ multiplex PCR reads, holding one entry per CDR3 protein. The table has some 47,000 distinct CDR3 sequences, 80% to 95% seen once.

This chain uses TRBV7-8 with TRBJ1-2; D is undetermined. The source is a human donor in good health. Sequenced input: CD8+ T cells from PBMCs. In nucleotides, the CDR3 is TGTGCCAGCAGCGAAGGAAGACACGGGTTGATTGACTATGGCTACACCTTC. It translates to CASSEGRHGLIDYGYTF.